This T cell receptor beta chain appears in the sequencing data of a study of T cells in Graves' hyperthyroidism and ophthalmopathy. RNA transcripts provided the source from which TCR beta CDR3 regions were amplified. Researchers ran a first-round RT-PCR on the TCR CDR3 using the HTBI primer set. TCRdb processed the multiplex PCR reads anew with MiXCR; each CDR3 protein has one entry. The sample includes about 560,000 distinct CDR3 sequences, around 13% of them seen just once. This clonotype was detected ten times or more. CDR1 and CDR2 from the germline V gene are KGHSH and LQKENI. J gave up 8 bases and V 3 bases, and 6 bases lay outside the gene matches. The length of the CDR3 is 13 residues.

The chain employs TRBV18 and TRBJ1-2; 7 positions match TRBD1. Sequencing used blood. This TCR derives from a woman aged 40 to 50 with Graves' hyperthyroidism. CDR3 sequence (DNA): TGTGCCAGCTCACCGGGGGACAGCGAAGGCTACACCTTC. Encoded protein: CASSPGDSEGYTF.